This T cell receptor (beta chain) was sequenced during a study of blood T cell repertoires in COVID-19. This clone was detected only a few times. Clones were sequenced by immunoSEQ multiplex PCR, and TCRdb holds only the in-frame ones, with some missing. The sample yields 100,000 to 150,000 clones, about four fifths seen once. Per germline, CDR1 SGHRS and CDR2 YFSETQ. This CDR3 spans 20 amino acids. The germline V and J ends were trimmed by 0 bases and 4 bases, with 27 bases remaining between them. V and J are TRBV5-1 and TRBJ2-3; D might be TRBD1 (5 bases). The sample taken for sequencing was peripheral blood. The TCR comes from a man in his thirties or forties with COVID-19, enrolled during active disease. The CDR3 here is CASSLGRLVTGFSWSDTQYF. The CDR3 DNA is TGCGCCAGCAGCTTGGGACGGTTAGTTACAGGATTTAGTTGGTCAGATACGCAGTATTTT.